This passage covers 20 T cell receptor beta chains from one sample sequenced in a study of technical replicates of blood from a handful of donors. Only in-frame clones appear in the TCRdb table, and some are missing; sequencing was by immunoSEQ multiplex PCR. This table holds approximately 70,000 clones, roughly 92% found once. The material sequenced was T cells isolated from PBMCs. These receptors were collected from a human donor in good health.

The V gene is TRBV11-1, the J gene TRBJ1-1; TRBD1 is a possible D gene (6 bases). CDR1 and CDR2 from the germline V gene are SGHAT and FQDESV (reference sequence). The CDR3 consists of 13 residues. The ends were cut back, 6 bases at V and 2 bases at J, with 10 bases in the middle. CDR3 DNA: TGTGCCAGCAGTCTGACAGGTAACACTGAAGCTTTCTTT. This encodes CASSLTGNTEAFF.

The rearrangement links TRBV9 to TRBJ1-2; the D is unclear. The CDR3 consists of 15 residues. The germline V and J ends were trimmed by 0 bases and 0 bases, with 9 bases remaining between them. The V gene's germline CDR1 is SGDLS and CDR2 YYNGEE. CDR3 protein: CASSVGLGSNYGYTF. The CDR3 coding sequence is TGTGCCAGCAGCGTAGGTCTCGGTTCTAACTATGGCTACACCTTC.

CDR3 DNA: TGTGCCAGCAGCTCGCCCTATGAAGCTTTCTTT. Translated: CASSSPYEAFF. The gene calls are TRBV5-4 and TRBJ1-1; D is ambiguous. From germline, CDR1 is SGHNT and CDR2 YYREEE (reference sequence). Trimming cost V 3 bases and J 7 bases, with 7 bases left between them. There are 11 residues in the CDR3.

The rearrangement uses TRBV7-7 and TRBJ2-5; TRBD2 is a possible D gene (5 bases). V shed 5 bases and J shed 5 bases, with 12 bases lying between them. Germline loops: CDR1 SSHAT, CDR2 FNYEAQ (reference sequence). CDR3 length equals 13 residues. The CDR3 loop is CASSPGSTETQYF. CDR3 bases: TGTGCCAGCAGCCCGGGGAGCACGGAGACCCAGTACTTC.

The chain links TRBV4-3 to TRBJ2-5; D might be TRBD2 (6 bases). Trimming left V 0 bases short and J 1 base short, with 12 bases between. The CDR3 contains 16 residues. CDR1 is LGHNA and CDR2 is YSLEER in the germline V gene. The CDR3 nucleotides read TGCGCCAGCAGCCAAGAAGGGTTCGGGGGCCAAGAGACCCAGTACTTC. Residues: CASSQEGFGGQETQYF.

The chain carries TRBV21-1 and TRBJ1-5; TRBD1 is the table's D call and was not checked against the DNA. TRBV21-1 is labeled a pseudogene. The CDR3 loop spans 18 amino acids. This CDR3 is CASEQVSRDSYSNQPQHF. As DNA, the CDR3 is TGTGCCAGCGAGCAAGTATCTCGGGACAGCTATAGCAATCAGCCCCAGCATTTT.

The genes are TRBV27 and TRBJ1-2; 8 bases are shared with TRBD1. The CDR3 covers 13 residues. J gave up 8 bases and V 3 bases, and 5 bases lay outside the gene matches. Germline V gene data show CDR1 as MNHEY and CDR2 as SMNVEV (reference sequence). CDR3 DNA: TGTGCCAGCAGTTTTTTTCGGGACAGGGGCTACACCTTC. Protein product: CASSFFRDRGYTF.

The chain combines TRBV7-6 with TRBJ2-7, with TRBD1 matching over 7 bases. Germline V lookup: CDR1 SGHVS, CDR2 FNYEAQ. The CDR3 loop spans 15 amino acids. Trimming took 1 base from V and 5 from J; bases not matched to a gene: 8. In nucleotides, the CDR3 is TGTGCCAGCAGCTTAGTAAGACAAGGGGGCCACGAGCAGTACTTC. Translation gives CASSLVRQGGHEQYF.

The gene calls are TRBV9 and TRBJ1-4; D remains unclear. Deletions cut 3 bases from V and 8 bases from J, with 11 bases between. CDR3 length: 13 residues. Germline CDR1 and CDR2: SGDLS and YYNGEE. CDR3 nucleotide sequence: TGTGCCAGCAGCGAGAGGGCGGGGGAAAAACTGTTTTTT. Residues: CASSERAGEKLFF.

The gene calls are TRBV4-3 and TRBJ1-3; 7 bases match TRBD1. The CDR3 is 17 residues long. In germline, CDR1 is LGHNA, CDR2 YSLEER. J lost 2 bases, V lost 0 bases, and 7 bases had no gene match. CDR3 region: CASSQETQGSPGNTIYF. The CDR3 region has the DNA TGCGCCAGCAGCCAAGAAACACAGGGGAGCCCTGGAAACACCATATATTTT.

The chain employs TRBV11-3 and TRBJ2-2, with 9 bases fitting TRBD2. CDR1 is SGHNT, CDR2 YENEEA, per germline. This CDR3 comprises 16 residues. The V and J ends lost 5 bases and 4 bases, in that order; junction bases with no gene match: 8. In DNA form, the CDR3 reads TGTGCCAGCAGCCTCGATAGCGGGAGAGTCACCGGGGAGCTGTTTTTT. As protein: CASSLDSGRVTGELFF.

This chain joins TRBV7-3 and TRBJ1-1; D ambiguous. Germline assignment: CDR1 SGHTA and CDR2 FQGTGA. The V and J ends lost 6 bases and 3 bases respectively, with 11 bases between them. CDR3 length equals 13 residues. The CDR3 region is CASSRSRDTEAFF. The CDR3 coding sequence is TGTGCCAGCAGTCGATCGAGGGACACTGAAGCTTTCTTT.

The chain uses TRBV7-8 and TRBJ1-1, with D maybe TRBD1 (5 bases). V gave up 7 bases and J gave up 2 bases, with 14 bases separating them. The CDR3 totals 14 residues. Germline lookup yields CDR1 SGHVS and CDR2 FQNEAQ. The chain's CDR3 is CASISREVNTEAFF. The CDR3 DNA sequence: TGTGCCAGCATCAGCAGGGAGGTTAACACTGAAGCTTTCTTT.

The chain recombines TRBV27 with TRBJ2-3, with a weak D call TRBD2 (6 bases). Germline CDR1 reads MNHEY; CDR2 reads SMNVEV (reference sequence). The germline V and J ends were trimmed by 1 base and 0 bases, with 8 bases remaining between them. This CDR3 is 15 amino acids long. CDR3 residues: CASSLLLASTDTQYF. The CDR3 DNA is TGTGCCAGCAGTTTATTACTAGCTAGCACAGATACGCAGTATTTT.

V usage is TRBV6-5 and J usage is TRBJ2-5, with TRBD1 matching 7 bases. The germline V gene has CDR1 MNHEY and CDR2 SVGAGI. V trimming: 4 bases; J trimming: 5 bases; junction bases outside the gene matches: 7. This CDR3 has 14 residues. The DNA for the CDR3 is TGTGCCAGCAGTTCCATGACAGGGCAGGAGACCCAGTACTTC. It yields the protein CASSSMTGQETQYF.

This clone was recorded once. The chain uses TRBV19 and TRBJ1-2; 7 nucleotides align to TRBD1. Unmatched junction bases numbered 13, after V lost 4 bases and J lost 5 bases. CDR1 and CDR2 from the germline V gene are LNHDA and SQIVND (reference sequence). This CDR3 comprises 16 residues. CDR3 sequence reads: CASSTEGQKDPYGYTF. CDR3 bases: TGTGCCAGTAGTACTGAGGGACAGAAAGACCCTTATGGCTACACCTTC.

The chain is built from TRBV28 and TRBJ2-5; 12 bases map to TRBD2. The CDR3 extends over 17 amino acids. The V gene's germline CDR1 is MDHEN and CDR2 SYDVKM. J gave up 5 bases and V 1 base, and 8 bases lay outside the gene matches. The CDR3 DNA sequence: TGTGCCAGCAGTTTATTTCTAGCGGGAGGGGGCTGGGAGACCCAGTACTTC. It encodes CASSLFLAGGGWETQYF. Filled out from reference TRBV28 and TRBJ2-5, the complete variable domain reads DVKVTQSSRYLVKRTGEKVFLECVQDMDHENMFWYRQDPGLGLRLIYFSYDVKMKEKGDIPEGYSVSREKKERFSLILESASTNQTSMYLCASSLFLAGGGWETQYFGPGTRLLVL.

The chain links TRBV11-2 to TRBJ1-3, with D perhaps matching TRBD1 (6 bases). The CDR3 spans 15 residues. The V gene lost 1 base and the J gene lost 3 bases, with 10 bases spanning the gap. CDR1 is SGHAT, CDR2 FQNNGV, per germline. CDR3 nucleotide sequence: TGTGCCAGCAGCTTAGTCCGGACAGTTGGAAACACCATATATTTT. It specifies CASSLVRTVGNTIYF.

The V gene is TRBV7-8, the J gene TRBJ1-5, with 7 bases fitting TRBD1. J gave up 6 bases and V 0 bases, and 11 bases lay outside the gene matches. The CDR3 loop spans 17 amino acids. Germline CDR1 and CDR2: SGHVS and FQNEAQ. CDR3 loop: CASSLALWPGGGQPQHF. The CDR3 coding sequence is TGTGCCAGCAGCTTAGCTTTGTGGCCAGGGGGAGGTCAGCCCCAGCATTTT.

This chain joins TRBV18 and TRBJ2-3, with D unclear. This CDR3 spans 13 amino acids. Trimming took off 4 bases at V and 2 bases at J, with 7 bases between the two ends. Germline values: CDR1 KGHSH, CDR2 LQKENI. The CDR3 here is CASSLDYTDTQYF. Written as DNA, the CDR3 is TGTGCCAGCTCACTAGATTACACAGATACGCAGTATTTT.